The TCR beta chain under discussion was sequenced for a study of OX40 agonist ivuxolimab in advanced cancers. Study in general: Cancers in dose escalation were hepatocellular, melanoma, renal cell and head and neck.

Profiling relied on immunoSEQ multiplex PCR, and the TCRdb table lists in-frame clones only, not all of them. The sample lists over 60,000 clones; around 83% were seen once. CDR3 size: 14 residues. Germline V gene data show CDR1 as LNHDA and CDR2 as SQIVND (reference sequence). Between the trimmed V and J ends, which lost 5 bases and 7 bases, there was a span of 17 bases. The sample in question was CD4+ or CD8+ T cells sorted from blood, obtained in a trial of the OX40 agonist ivuxolimab. The TCR originated in an adult with an advanced solid tumor such as melanoma, head and neck, liver or kidney cancer. V and J are TRBV19 and TRBJ1-2; D may be TRBD1 (5 bases). This CDR3 is CASSPPGGVGGYTF. CDR3 DNA: TGTGCCAGTAGTCCCCCTGGGGGGGTCGGTGGCTACACCTTC.